Below, 11 T cell receptor beta chains from the same sample are listed, as sequenced in a study of response to subunit inactivated influenza vaccine. One entry per CDR3 protein results from TCRdb running MiXCR on the RT-PCR reads. The sample holds around 570,000 distinct CDR3 sequences, roughly 8.2% seen once. The specimen was PBMCs from blood, collected roughly 24 months after vaccination. The origin of the receptors is a man between 50 and 69 years old who received an inactivated influenza vaccine.

The V gene is TRBV11-2, the J gene TRBJ2-6, with TRBD1 matching 10 bases. This CDR3 is built from 18 residues. With V trimmed by 4 bases and J by 1 base, 7 bases remained unmatched. Germline V gene sequence: CDR1 SGHAT, CDR2 FQNNGV. For the CDR3, the DNA is TGTGCCAGCAGCTCCAGGGACAGGGGTCCGTCTGGGGCCAACGTCCTGACTTTC. This gives the protein CASSSRDRGPSGANVLTF.

Only a few counts were recorded for this clonotype. The chain is built from TRBV5-1 and TRBJ1-3, with D possibly TRBD1 on 5 matching bases. Germline V gives CDR1 SGHRS, CDR2 YFSETQ. V was cut by 4 bases and J by 0 bases, with 20 bases left in between. The CDR3 has 18 residues. The DNA for the CDR3 is TGCGCCAGCAGCCGCATGGACACCACCCGCTCCTCTGGAAACACCATATATTTT. This encodes CASSRMDTTRSSGNTIYF.

The V gene is TRBV5-6, the J gene TRBJ2-7, with no clear D. Trimming left V 0 bases short and J 5 bases short, with 15 bases between. The CDR3 runs 15 residues. Germline V CDR1 and CDR2: SGHDT, YYEEEE. The CDR3 sequence: CASSLVGRLKNEQYF. CDR3 nucleotide sequence: TGTGCCAGCAGCTTGGTCGGCAGGTTGAAGAACGAGCAGTACTTC.

This clonotype has a count of ten or more. The rearrangement uses TRBV15 and TRBJ2-5, with D possibly being TRBD2 (6 bases). Trimming left V 4 bases short and J 0 bases short, with 12 bases between. The CDR3 is 15 residues long. Germline V gene data show CDR1 as LNHNV and CDR2 as YYDKDF (reference sequence). CDR3 DNA: TGTGCCACCAGCAAATACCGGGACTACCAAGAGACCCAGTACTTC. It specifies CATSKYRDYQETQYF. Using reference TRBV15 and TRBJ2-5 for the parts outside the CDR3, the full variable domain is DAMVIQNPRYQVTQFGKPVTLSCSQTLNHNVMYWYQQKSSQAPKLLFHYYDKDFNNEADTPDNFQSRRPNTSFCFLDIRSPGLGDTAMYLCATSKYRDYQETQYFGPGTRLLVL.

This clonotype showed up just a few times. V usage is TRBV5-1 and J usage is TRBJ1-1; no clear D gene. Germline lookup yields CDR1 SGHRS and CDR2 YFSETQ. The CDR3 runs to 17 residues. Trimming took 2 bases from V and 6 from J, leaving 23 bases between them. The CDR3 spells CASSFGQDYYSGSEAFF. As DNA, the CDR3 is TGCGCCAGCAGCTTCGGGCAGGACTATTATTCGGGATCTGAAGCTTTCTTT.

The sample holds many counts of this clonotype. V gene TRBV5-6 combines with J gene TRBJ2-3; weak D call: TRBD2 (6 bases). There are 14 residues in the CDR3. Trimming shortened V by 4 bases and J by 2 bases, and 11 bases separated the two germline ends. Per germline, CDR1 SGHDT and CDR2 YYEEEE. CDR3 amino acids: CASSHRTITDTQYF. The DNA of the CDR3 is TGTGCCAGCAGCCATAGGACTATCACAGATACGCAGTATTTT.

The J gene is TRBJ2-5, the V gene TRBV7-2, with 8 positions matching TRBD1. The CDR3 loop spans 19 amino acids. In germline, CDR1 is SGHTA, CDR2 FQGNSA. V shed 0 bases, J shed 5 bases, and the junction held 17 bases outside the gene matches. The CDR3 sequence is CASSLARTGSTRGAETQYF. The CDR3 DNA is TGTGCCAGCAGCTTAGCGAGGACAGGGAGTACTAGGGGGGCGGAGACCCAGTACTTC.

CDR3 amino acids: CSGIGQSYEQYF. CDR3 DNA sequence: TGCAGCGGCATCGGACAGTCCTACGAGCAGTACTTC. This chain links TRBV29-1 with TRBJ2-7; D may be TRBD1 (6 bases). The CDR3 covers 12 residues. Germline V gene lookup returns CDR1 SQVTM and CDR2 ANQGSEA. The V end was cut by 7 bases, the J end by 1 base, with 11 bases between.

This clonotype was counted a few times. The chain employs TRBV5-4 and TRBJ2-1, with 10 bases matching TRBD2. Germline V lookup: CDR1 SGHNT, CDR2 YYREEE (reference sequence). The V and J ends lost 1 base and 7 bases, in that order; junction bases with no gene match: 8. CDR3 length equals 16 residues. CDR3: CASSLYVAGGVNEQFF. DNA of the CDR3: TGTGCCAGCAGCTTGTACGTAGCGGGGGGTGTGAATGAGCAGTTCTTC.

The chain employs TRBV15 and TRBJ1-1, with D unresolved. Germline values: CDR1 LNHNV, CDR2 YYDKDF (reference sequence). V lost 3 bases and J 6 bases, leaving 11 bases between the germline ends. The CDR3 contains 13 residues. The CDR3, as DNA: TGTGCCACCAGCAGTGTGCCCCAACCTGAAGCTTTCTTT. It specifies CATSSVPQPEAFF.

Points on this clonotype: This likely comes from a read error, as the CDR3 has no conserved phenylalanine or tryptophan at its end. The chain combines TRBV12-3 or TRBV12-4 with TRBJ2-3; 12 nucleotides align to TRBD2. With 6 bases clipped from V and 3 bases from J, the junction kept 7 bases outside the gene matches. The CDR3 loop spans 16 amino acids. Here the CDR3 DNA reads TGTGCCAGCAGCAAGAGGACTAGCGGGAAAACAGATACGCAGTATTCT. This encodes CASSKRTSGKTDTQYS.